This T cell receptor beta chain was documented in a study of T cells in Graves' hyperthyroidism and ophthalmopathy. In germline, CDR1 is MGHRA, CDR2 YSYEKL. V lost 5 bases and J lost 1; bases outside the gene matches: 6. The CDR3 length is 15 residues. Regions amplified from RNA transcripts were the TCR beta CDR3 regions. With the HTBI primer set, the TCR CDR3 went through a first round of RT-PCR. TCRdb re-analysed the multiplex PCR reads in MiXCR, keeping a single row per CDR3 protein. Among around 500,000 distinct CDR3 sequences listed, 11% to 15% were seen once. This clonotype was counted at least ten times.

Sequenced input: blood. The clonotype was recovered from a woman aged 35 to 49 with Graves' hyperthyroidism. V gene TRBV4-1 combines with J gene TRBJ1-1, with 8 nucleotides matching TRBD1. CDR3 in DNA: TGCGCCAGCAGCAAGACAGGGGTTGAGAACACTGAAGCTTTCTTT. Its protein product is CASSKTGVENTEAFF.